This paragraph reports one T cell receptor (beta chain). Its antigen is currently unknown. This record belongs to a study of CD8 T cells in ankylosing spondylitis. Findings of the study overall: Disease-linked clones bore a CD8+ phenotype, appearing relatively rarely in peripheral blood. A TCR beta motif of seven or eight highly homologous variants appeared characteristic of ankylosing spondylitis blood.

Construction of TCR beta libraries was performed using quantitative 5'-RACE with molecular barcodes. Using its own MiXCR run on the 5' RACE reads, TCRdb lists one record per CDR3 protein. The data show some 450,000 distinct CDR3 sequences, with more than 15% seen just once and approximately 1% held by the top ten. The source material was blood, either unsorted or a sorted T cell fraction (not recorded which). The TCR comes from a male donor with ankylosing spondylitis.

The CDR3 sequence: CAISPGGGANVLTF. The CDR3 nucleotides read TGTGCCATCAGCCCAGGGGGTGGGGCCAACGTCCTGACTTTC. The chain uses TRBV10-3 and TRBJ2-6, with 7 nucleotides matching TRBD1. J gave up 3 bases and V 6 bases, and 2 bases lay outside the gene matches. Germline assignment: CDR1 ENHRY and CDR2 SYGVKD. This CDR3 has 14 amino acids.